The 6 T cell receptor beta chains in this list originate from one sample, sequenced in a study of T cells expressing NK-cell markers. TCRdb reprocessed the 5' RACE reads and stores each CDR3 protein as one record, lacking DNA. This sample's clone table lists 200,000 to 300,000 distinct CDR3 sequences. The sequenced material came from blood T cells: a sorted CD56 or NKG2C T cell subset, CD4+ or CD8+ T cells, or bulk PBMC T cells (not recorded which). The receptor set was obtained from a woman aged 18 to 69 in good health.

The chain joins TRBV20-1 to TRBJ2-5; TCRdb names TRBD1, which stays unverified in the absence of DNA. The CDR3 totals 13 residues. The germline V gene has CDR1 DFQATT and CDR2 SNEGSKA (reference sequence). The CDR3 loop is CSASAGRVETQYF.

This chain links TRBV5-5 with TRBJ2-1. The CDR3 extends over 16 amino acids. The germline gives CDR1 SGHKS, CDR2 YYEKEE (reference sequence). The CDR3 sequence: CASSLEPAGQYNEQFF.

The J gene is TRBJ2-5, the V gene TRBV24-1; no DNA is available, so the TRBD2 call from TCRdb remains unchecked. There are 13 residues in the CDR3. The germline CDR1 and CDR2 sequences are KGHDR and SFDVKD. The CDR3 sequence is CATSDLVAETQYF.

CDR3 in amino acids: CASTPSVDEQFF. The chain recombines TRBV28 with TRBJ2-1. The length of the CDR3 is 12 residues. The V gene's germline CDR1 is MDHEN and CDR2 SYDVKM.

The rearrangement uses TRBV4-3 and TRBJ1-1; no DNA is available, so the TRBD1 call from TCRdb remains unchecked. Germline assignment: CDR1 LGHNA and CDR2 YSLEER. The CDR3 extends over 16 amino acids. CDR3 sequence reads: CASSQEGPPGNTEAFF.

The J gene is TRBJ2-5, the V gene TRBV7-2; absent DNA, TCRdb's TRBD1 call cannot be checked. This CDR3 has 15 residues. The germline gives CDR1 SGHTA, CDR2 FQGNSA. The CDR3 spells CASSLEGGIQETQYF.